The 21 T cell receptor beta chains below were found in one sample sequenced in a study of T cells in pancreatic ductal adenocarcinoma. Clones were read by immunoSEQ multiplex PCR, and TCRdb kept only the in-frame ones, dropping some. This sample yields over 85,000 clones, of which roughly 96% are seen a single time; about 3% belongs to the top ten. Selected pancreatic ductal adenocarcinoma patients had undergone surgery without neoadjuvant therapy. Source material: PBMCs. The receptor set was obtained from a human donor with pancreatic ductal adenocarcinoma.

Regarding this clone: Germline is not matched at one junction end, which may reflect a read error. The chain recombines TRBV11-2 with TRBJ2-1; D unclear. CDR1 and CDR2 from the germline V gene are SGHAT and FQNNGV. The CDR3 runs 13 residues. CDR3 DNA sequence: TGTGCCAGCAGCCTAGAGCGTTACAATGAGCAGTTCTTC. Its translation is CASSLERYNEQFF. The whole variable domain, remainder taken from reference TRBV11-2 and TRBJ2-1, is EAGVAQSPRYKIIEKRQSVAFWCNPISGHATLYWYQQILGQGPKLLIQFQNNGVVDDSQLPKDRFSAERLKGVDSTLKIQPAKLEDSAVYLCASSLERYNEQFFGPGTRLTVL.

The chain is built from TRBV6-5 and TRBJ1-1; the D is unclear. Between the trimmed V and J ends, which lost 0 bases and 0 bases, there was a span of 8 bases. The CDR3 totals 15 residues. Germline V gives CDR1 MNHEY, CDR2 SVGAGI. The CDR3 DNA is TGTGCCAGCAGTTACTCCTACTTCATGAACACTGAAGCTTTCTTT. Translated, it gives CASSYSYFMNTEAFF.

The gene calls are TRBV15 and TRBJ2-5; tentative D call: TRBD1 (5 bases). Germline CDR1 is LNHNV and CDR2 is YYDKDF (reference sequence). This CDR3 region has 14 residues. V lost 3 bases, J lost 4 bases, and 12 bases lay in between. The DNA for the CDR3 is TGTGCCACCAGCAGGGCAGGGTGGTCAGAGACCCAGTACTTC. Translated, it gives CATSRAGWSETQYF.

The V gene is TRBV4-3, the J gene TRBJ2-3; possibly TRBD2 for D (5 bases). This CDR3 is 17 amino acids long. Germline V gene lookup returns CDR1 LGHNA and CDR2 YSLEER. V was pared by 3 bases and J by 2 bases, with 18 bases between. The CDR3 protein is CASSQSGRILPTDTQYF. DNA for the CDR3: TGCGCCAGCAGCCAGTCGGGAAGGATTCTCCCCACAGATACGCAGTATTTT.

The chain recombines TRBV7-2 with TRBJ1-5; possibly TRBD1 for D (5 bases). Trimming removed 3 bases at V and 9 bases at J, with 12 bases between. The CDR3 is 13 amino acids. Germline CDR1 SGHTA, CDR2 FQGNSA. The CDR3 nucleotides read TGTGCCAGCAGCTTGTCGACAGTATTGCCCCAGCATTTT. This sequence encodes CASSLSTVLPQHF.

The CDR3 here is CASSLARGTDTQYF. CDR3 nucleotides: TGTGCCAGCAGCTTAGCAAGAGGCACAGATACGCAGTATTTT. The V gene is TRBV7-2, the J gene TRBJ2-3; D ambiguous. V gave up 0 bases and J gave up 1 base, with 5 bases separating them. CDR3 length equals 14 residues. CDR1 is SGHTA, CDR2 FQGNSA, per germline.

The gene calls are TRBV11-2 and TRBJ2-2; D possibly corresponds to TRBD1 (6 bases). This CDR3 spans 13 amino acids. V was trimmed by 6 bases and J by 7 bases, leaving 12 bases between them. CDR1 SGHAT and CDR2 FQNNGV come from the germline V gene. CDR3 bases: TGTGCCAGCAGGGAACAGGGCATCGGGGAGCTGTTTTTT. It specifies CASREQGIGELFF.

The chain joins TRBV6-6 to TRBJ2-7, with TRBD2 identical over 8 bases. The germline CDR1 and CDR2 sequences are MNHNY and SVGAGI (reference sequence). V trimming: 5 bases; J trimming: 2 bases; junction bases outside the gene matches: 11. This CDR3 spans 16 amino acids. CDR3 sequence: CASSPPHSGIPYEQYF. In nucleotides, the CDR3 is TGTGCCAGCAGTCCTCCCCATAGCGGGATCCCCTACGAGCAGTACTTC.

V and J are TRBV6-6 and TRBJ2-3; 9 nucleotides match TRBD1. The V and J ends lost 0 bases and 6 bases, in that order; junction bases with no gene match: 4. The CDR3 consists of 15 residues. The V gene's germline CDR1 is MNHNY and CDR2 SVGAGI (reference sequence). The CDR3 protein is CASSYSGTGTDTQYF. In nucleotides, the CDR3 is TGTGCCAGCAGTTACTCGGGGACAGGGACCGATACGCAGTATTTT.

The chain couples TRBV10-2 to TRBJ1-4, with 8 bases aligning to TRBD1. V lost 7 bases, J lost 7 bases, and 8 bases stayed unmatched. The CDR3 covers 14 residues. Germline V gene data show CDR1 as WSHSY and CDR2 as SAAADI. The CDR3 here is CASKAAGGFEKLFF. The CDR3 coding sequence is TGCGCCAGCAAGGCGGCAGGGGGCTTTGAAAAACTGTTTTTT.

The V call is TRBV28, the J call TRBJ2-3; possibly TRBD2 for D (6 bases). The germline V gene has CDR1 MDHEN and CDR2 SYDVKM. V was shortened by 6 bases and J by 6 bases, with 19 bases between the two germline ends. The CDR3 is 15 amino acids. CDR3 region: CASSSSGTDTDTQYF. DNA for the CDR3: TGTGCCAGCAGCTCCTCCGGGACTGACACTGATACGCAGTATTTT.

This chain joins TRBV19 and TRBJ1-1, with 10 bases identical to TRBD1. The CDR3 is made up of 15 amino acids. The germline V gene encodes CDR1 LNHDA and CDR2 SQIVND (reference sequence). Germline trimming cut 7 bases from V and 11 bases from J; bases unmatched to any gene: 16. CDR3 bases: TGTGCCAGTATCCGCTCGGGACAGGGGCTAGGGAAGGCTTTCTTT. Its translation is CASIRSGQGLGKAFF.

The rearrangement links TRBV29-1 to TRBJ2-7, with 9 bases matching TRBD1. CDR1 and CDR2 (germline): SQVTM, ANQGSEA. The CDR3 runs to 14 residues. V gave up 7 bases and J gave up 7 bases; unmatched junction bases: 14. CDR3 sequence (DNA): TGCAGCGCCTCTAAGGGACAGGGATGGCGGGAGCAGTACTTC. This encodes CSASKGQGWREQYF.

CDR3 DNA: TGTGCCAGCGGACTTATGAAAAACATTCAGTACTTC. Translated: CASGLMKNIQYF. J is TRBJ2-4 and V is TRBV7-3, with a weak D call TRBD2 (5 bases). The CDR3 has 12 amino acids. Trimming pared 8 bases from V and 4 bases from J, leaving 9 bases between. Germline assignment: CDR1 SGHTA and CDR2 FQGTGA.

This clone was seen only a few times. The chain carries TRBV27 and TRBJ2-6; D is possibly TRBD2 (6 bases). The CDR3 consists of 14 residues. V shed 6 bases and J shed 0 bases, with 6 bases lying between them. Germline V gene data show CDR1 as MNHEY and CDR2 as SMNVEV (reference sequence). This CDR3 is CASRGLSGANVLTF. DNA of the CDR3: TGTGCCAGCAGGGGACTCTCTGGGGCCAACGTCCTGACTTTC.

The chain has TRBV27 and TRBJ2-7, with a weak D call TRBD1 (6 bases). CDR3 length: 14 amino acids. V was cut by 5 bases and J by 0 bases, with 11 bases left in between. Germline values: CDR1 MNHEY, CDR2 SMNVEV (reference sequence). Here the CDR3 reads CASSRQESSYEQYF. The CDR3 DNA reads TGTGCCAGCAGTAGACAGGAGAGCTCCTACGAGCAGTACTTC.

The chain employs TRBV2 and TRBJ2-3, with unresolved D. Germline V lookup: CDR1 SNHLY, CDR2 FYNNEI. V lost 2 bases and J lost 5, with 11 bases in between. This CDR3 spans 14 amino acids. Here the CDR3 reads CASSEFLVKDTQYF. The DNA for the CDR3 is TGTGCCAGCAGTGAATTCCTAGTGAAAGATACGCAGTATTTT.

This chain uses TRBV18 with TRBJ2-2, with 9 bases that match TRBD1. Trimming at V came to 3 bases and at J to 2 bases, leaving 4 bases not matched to a gene. The CDR3 has 16 amino acids. CDR1 is KGHSH and CDR2 is LQKENI in the germline V gene. The CDR3 here is CASSPMGQGNTGELFF. CDR3 DNA sequence: TGTGCCAGCTCACCCATGGGACAGGGCAACACCGGGGAGCTGTTTTTT.

A few counts support this clone. The chain uses TRBV6-6 and TRBJ2-7; the match to TRBD1 covers 9 bases. J gave up 2 bases and V 6 bases, and 5 bases lay outside the gene matches. This CDR3 is built from 14 residues. Germline CDR1 and CDR2: MNHNY and SVGAGI (reference sequence). In DNA, the CDR3 is TGTGCCAGCAGACCCGGGACAGGGACCTACGAGCAGTACTTC. Translating it yields CASRPGTGTYEQYF.

A few counts support this clone. J is TRBJ2-5 and V is TRBV5-1; the match to TRBD1 covers 9 bases. This CDR3 comprises 15 residues. J gave up 0 bases and V 6 bases, and 6 bases lay outside the gene matches. Per the germline V gene, CDR1 is SGHRS and CDR2 is YFSETQ. CDR3 amino acids: CASTPTGGHQETQYF. The CDR3 bases are TGCGCCAGCACCCCGACAGGGGGGCACCAAGAGACCCAGTACTTC.

The chain couples TRBV4-1 to TRBJ2-2; 7 positions agree with TRBD2. V lost 0 bases, J lost 0 bases, and 1 base stayed unmatched. The germline CDR1 and CDR2 sequences are MGHRA and YSYEKL. The CDR3 has 16 residues. CDR3 in amino acids: CASSQEAGPNTGELFF. The CDR3 DNA is TGCGCCAGCAGCCAAGAAGCGGGACCGAACACCGGGGAGCTGTTTTTT.